Presented here are 24 T cell receptor beta chains from one specimen sequenced in a study of cytomegalovirus exposure and HLA in healthy donors. PCR was performed using 60 Vbeta and 13 Jbeta primers. The method was immunoSEQ multiplex PCR; TCRdb's version includes in-frame clones alone and lacks a portion of them. The profile shows around 200,000 clones, 75% to 80% of them singletons. The sequencing input was PBMCs. The receptors originated from a male donor in good health and CMV-seronegative.

This clone showed up just once. The chain employs TRBV7-9 and TRBJ2-7; 8 bases are shared with TRBD1. From germline, CDR1 is SEHNR and CDR2 FQNEAQ (reference sequence). The CDR3 length is 12 residues. V was pared by 10 bases and J by 2 bases, with 4 bases of the junction left unmatched. The CDR3 region is CATGQGPYEQYF. Here the CDR3 DNA reads TGTGCCACAGGACAGGGTCCCTACGAGCAGTACTTC.

The chain has TRBV6-6 and TRBJ2-7, with D tentatively TRBD1 (5 bases). The ends were cut back, 2 bases at V and 1 base at J, with 12 bases in the middle. Germline assignment: CDR1 MNHNY and CDR2 SVGAGI (reference sequence). CDR3 length equals 15 residues. In nucleotides, the CDR3 is TGTGCCAGCAGTTACCAGGGTCCCCTGTCCTACGAGCAGTACTTC. Translation gives CASSYQGPLSYEQYF.

The genes are TRBV28 and TRBJ2-7, with D perhaps matching TRBD1 (5 bases). The CDR3 runs to 14 residues. V lost 3 bases to trimming and J lost 2 bases, with 11 bases between them. Germline V lookup: CDR1 MDHEN, CDR2 SYDVKM. This CDR3 is CASSFMQGPYEQYF. CDR3 bases: TGTGCCAGCAGTTTTATGCAGGGCCCCTACGAGCAGTACTTC.

There are a few counts of this clone. The CDR3 region has the DNA TGCGCCAGCAGCCATCCCGGGATTAACACCGGGGAGCTGTTTTTT. It translates to CASSHPGINTGELFF. The chain carries TRBV4-3 and TRBJ2-2, with D perhaps TRBD2 (5 bases). Trimming pared 3 bases from V and 2 bases from J, leaving 10 bases between. Germline V gives CDR1 LGHNA, CDR2 YSLEER. The CDR3 is 15 amino acids.

This clone was picked up a small number of times. V gene TRBV9 combines with J gene TRBJ1-1; TRBD1 might be the D (6 bases). The CDR3 has 16 amino acids. Trimming left V 3 bases short and J 3 bases short, with 18 bases between. Germline CDR1 is SGDLS and CDR2 is YYNGEE. The CDR3 DNA sequence: TGTGCCAGCAGCGCCCAATCAGGGGTAACAGACACTGAAGCTTTCTTT. Translating it yields CASSAQSGVTDTEAFF. Looking up the rest from reference TRBV9 and TRBJ1-1 gives the full variable domain: DSGVTQTPKHLITATGQRVTLRCSPRSGDLSVYWYQQSLDQGLQFLIQYYNGEERAKGNILERFSAQQFPDLHSELNLSSLELGDSALYFCASSAQSGVTDTEAFFGQGTRLTVV.

The CDR3 sequence is CASSSSGGRADTQYF. CDR3 DNA sequence: TGTGCCAGCAGTTCTAGCGGGGGCCGGGCAGATACGCAGTATTTT. The chain is built from TRBV2 and TRBJ2-3, with TRBD2 identical over 10 bases. The CDR3 covers 15 residues. Germline CDR1 reads SNHLY; CDR2 reads FYNNEI. Trimming cost V 5 bases and J 4 bases; bases outside gene matches: 6.

The rearrangement joins TRBV28 to TRBJ2-3, with D unclear. The CDR3 is 12 amino acids. Between the trimmed V and J ends, which lost 1 base and 6 bases, there was a span of 5 bases. The germline CDR1 and CDR2 sequences are MDHEN and SYDVKM. The chain's CDR3 is CASSLSRDTQYF. The CDR3 DNA follows: TGTGCCAGCAGTTTATCCCGGGATACGCAGTATTTT.

The genes are TRBV9 and TRBJ1-1; D might be TRBD1 (6 bases). The germline gives CDR1 SGDLS, CDR2 YYNGEE. Between the trimmed V and J ends, which lost 2 bases and 4 bases, there was a span of 15 bases. The CDR3 runs to 15 residues. This CDR3 reads CASSVTQGSSTEAFF. CDR3 sequence (DNA): TGTGCCAGCAGCGTTACCCAGGGGTCGAGCACTGAAGCTTTCTTT. The full variable domain, its missing parts supplied by reference TRBV9 and TRBJ1-1, is DSGVTQTPKHLITATGQRVTLRCSPRSGDLSVYWYQQSLDQGLQFLIQYYNGEERAKGNILERFSAQQFPDLHSELNLSSLELGDSALYFCASSVTQGSSTEAFFGQGTRLTVV.

This chain uses TRBV30 with TRBJ1-5, with TRBD1 identical over 7 bases. Germline-derived CDR1 and CDR2 are GTSNPN and SVGIG (reference sequence). The length of the CDR3 is 13 residues. V lost 5 bases and J lost 4; bases outside the gene matches: 5. The CDR3 DNA sequence: TGTGCCTGGGGGACAGTTGGAAATCAGCCCCAGCATTTT. It is translated as CAWGTVGNQPQHF.

The CDR3 sequence is CASSQVIDWNQETQYF. The CDR3 nucleotides read TGCGCCAGCAGCCAAGTAATCGACTGGAACCAAGAGACCCAGTACTTC. This chain links TRBV4-3 with TRBJ2-5; D is undetermined. Germline V gene lookup returns CDR1 LGHNA and CDR2 YSLEER. This CDR3 spans 16 amino acids. Between the trimmed V and J ends, which lost 1 base and 0 bases, there was a span of 12 bases.

The CDR3 DNA reads TGCGCCAGCAGCTTGGCCCGAGGGGGGGCCTTGAATGAGCAGTTCTTC. The encoded protein is CASSLARGGALNEQFF. The chain has TRBV5-1 and TRBJ2-1; a weak D match, TRBD2 (7 bases). The CDR3 consists of 16 residues. Germline CDR1 SGHRS, CDR2 YFSETQ. With 0 bases removed from V and 7 bases from J, the gap between germline ends came to 17 bases.

The rearrangement joins TRBV5-1 to TRBJ2-5; TRBD2 might be the D (6 bases). The DNA end is a closer match to TRBJ2-7, so the J assignment may be wrong. The CDR3 spans 16 residues. The germline CDR1 and CDR2 sequences are SGHRS and YFSETQ. The CDR3 reads CASSSGRLGSPYEQYF. CDR3 in DNA: TGCGCCAGCAGCTCGGGTCGACTAGGATCCCCCTACGAGCAGTACTTC.

In DNA form, the CDR3 reads TGTGCCAGCAGTCGTCGACAGGGCGGCAATCAGCCCCAGCATTTT. Translation: CASSRRQGGNQPQHF. This sequence joins TRBV6-5 and TRBJ1-5; TRBD1 matches 7 bases. The V segment lost 5 bases and the J segment 2 bases; nucleotides outside the gene matches: 6. This CDR3 has 15 residues. Germline-derived CDR1 and CDR2 are MNHEY and SVGAGI.

This clone was found a few times. The chain uses TRBV5-4 and TRBJ1-2; 7 bases align to TRBD1. Looked up from germline, CDR1 is SGHNT and CDR2 is YYREEE (reference sequence). V shed 9 bases and J 6 bases; nucleotides not matched to a gene: 5. CDR3 length equals 11 residues. CDR3: CATRGGDGYTF. Here the CDR3 DNA reads TGTGCCACCAGGGGGGGGGATGGCTACACCTTC.

The rearrangement uses TRBV6-4 and TRBJ2-1; 10 bases fit TRBD2. In germline, CDR1 is MRHNA, CDR2 SNTAGT. J lost 4 bases, V lost 7 bases, and 7 bases had no gene match. The CDR3 sequence is 15 residues long. CDR3 coding DNA: TGTGCCAGCACTCCGCTAGCGGGGGTTTACAATGAGCAGTTCTTC. Protein product: CASTPLAGVYNEQFF.

The chain couples TRBV7-9 to TRBJ1-1, with 8 bases identical to TRBD1. CDR3 length: 16 amino acids. The germline V gene has CDR1 SEHNR and CDR2 FQNEAQ (reference sequence). V was clipped by 5 bases and J by 4 bases; unmatched bases: 12. CDR3 in amino acids: CASSPPWTGSSTEAFF. The CDR3 DNA reads as TGTGCCAGCAGCCCTCCGTGGACAGGGAGTAGCACTGAAGCTTTCTTT.

V and J are TRBV5-4 and TRBJ1-2, with D tentatively TRBD1 (5 bases). Trimming pared 0 bases from V and 2 bases from J, leaving 11 bases between. CDR1 and CDR2 from the germline V gene are SGHNT and YYREEE (reference sequence). This CDR3 comprises 15 residues. The CDR3 DNA follows: TGTGCCAGCAGCTTGGAATCTCGGGGGAACTATGGCTACACCTTC. The encoded protein is CASSLESRGNYGYTF.

The sample holds one count of this clone. Different DNA sequences within this sample yield the same CDR3. The chain has TRBV27 and TRBJ2-7; 11 bases are shared with TRBD1. Germline-derived CDR1 and CDR2 are MNHEY and SMNVEV (reference sequence). The ends lost 5 bases at V and 4 bases at J; junction bases unmatched: 4. The CDR3 runs to 14 residues. CDR3 nucleotides: TGTGCCAGCAGTCTAGGACAGGGGGCGTACGAGCAGTACTTC. Translated: CASSLGQGAYEQYF.

This clone has just a few counts. CDR3 coding DNA: TGCGCCAGCAGCCAAGATCCACAGGGGGGTACCGGGGAGCTGTTTTTT. Translated, it gives CASSQDPQGGTGELFF. V gene TRBV4-3 combines with J gene TRBJ2-2, with TRBD1 matching 8 bases. The CDR3 length is 16 residues. Germline CDR1 is LGHNA and CDR2 is YSLEER. The ends lost 0 bases at V and 5 bases at J; junction bases unmatched: 5.

The rearrangement uses TRBV10-1 and TRBJ2-7; 7 nucleotides align to TRBD1. The CDR3 length is 17 residues. Germline V gene lookup returns CDR1 WNHNN and CDR2 SYGVQD (reference sequence). With 4 bases clipped from V and 3 bases from J, the junction kept 15 bases outside the gene matches. CDR3 amino acids: CASSVHPGTVAYYEQYF. CDR3 DNA: TGCGCCAGCAGTGTCCACCCAGGGACAGTAGCTTACTACGAGCAGTACTTC.

As DNA, the CDR3 is TGTGCCAGAAGCTTGTGGGGCAGACGGTACCAAGAGACCCAGTACTTC. This translates into CARSLWGRRYQETQYF. The chain combines TRBV5-3 with TRBJ2-5; D is possibly TRBD1 (5 bases). TRBV5-3 is an ORF; its function is uncertain. V lost 1 base, J lost 0 bases, and 13 bases lay in between. The CDR3 has 16 residues.

V is TRBV2 and J is TRBJ2-1, with 11 positions matching TRBD1. Looked up from germline, CDR1 is SNHLY and CDR2 is FYNNEI. This CDR3 has 14 residues. J was trimmed by 6 bases and V by 8 bases; bases with no gene match: 6. The CDR3 sequence: CASLRTGGFNEQFF. Written as DNA, the CDR3 is TGTGCCAGCCTGAGGACAGGGGGCTTCAATGAGCAGTTCTTC.

This chain uses TRBV27 with TRBJ1-1, with 9 bases matching TRBD1. This CDR3 spans 16 amino acids. CDR1 is MNHEY and CDR2 is SMNVEV in the germline V gene (reference sequence). Unmatched junction bases numbered 8, after V lost 3 bases and J lost 3 bases. In DNA form, the CDR3 reads TGTGCCAGCAGTTTCCTGGGACAGGGAGAGGACACTGAAGCTTTCTTT. Residues: CASSFLGQGEDTEAFF.

This clone was counted between two and nine times. The chain combines TRBV7-2 with TRBJ1-2, with 10 bases aligning to TRBD1. With 5 bases clipped from V and 2 bases from J, the junction kept 8 bases outside the gene matches. Germline lookup yields CDR1 SGHTA and CDR2 FQGNSA. The CDR3 loop spans 16 amino acids. DNA of the CDR3: TGTGCCAGCAGCATGGGACAGGGGCCGATCAACTATGGCTACACCTTC. This encodes CASSMGQGPINYGYTF.